The 19 T cell receptor beta chains listed next were all sequenced from one sample in a study of T cell responses to AZD1222 COVID-19 vaccine. Sequencing was performed with immunoSEQ multiplex PCR; in TCRdb, only in-frame clones are kept and a portion is missing. The profile shows about 130,000 clones, approximately 90% of them singletons. Specimen: peripheral blood, collected on day 0 of AZD1222 vaccination. The receptors here all came from an adult in good health.

The V gene is TRBV9, the J gene TRBJ1-1, with a tentative D call TRBD1 (5 bases). The V gene's germline CDR1 is SGDLS and CDR2 YYNGEE. V was cut by 0 bases and J by 1 base, with 10 bases left in between. The CDR3 totals 15 residues. The CDR3, as DNA: TGTGCCAGCAGCGTAGTGACCCAGGGGAACACTGAAGCTTTCTTT. It specifies CASSVVTQGNTEAFF.

The gene calls are TRBV4-3 and TRBJ2-7, with D perhaps TRBD1 (6 bases). In germline, CDR1 is LGHNA, CDR2 YSLEER. Deletions cut 0 bases from V and 0 bases from J, with 15 bases between. This CDR3 spans 17 amino acids. As DNA, the CDR3 is TGCGCCAGCAGCCAAGATCCCCCCAGGGGCCTCTCCTACGAGCAGTACTTC. This codes for CASSQDPPRGLSYEQYF.

CDR3 DNA sequence: TGTGCCAGCAGCCAAGAAGGGCAGGGGGCCCCCGGGGAGCTGTTTTTT. This codes for CASSQEGQGAPGELFF. The chain carries TRBV3-1 (or the pseudogene TRBV3-2) and TRBJ2-2; 8 bases map to TRBD1. CDR1 is LGHDT and CDR2 is YNNKEL in the germline V gene (reference sequence). The length of the CDR3 is 16 residues. Losses at the gene ends were 0 bases for V and 6 bases for J; bases not matched to a gene: 6.

V is TRBV6-6 and J is TRBJ2-7; D is perhaps TRBD2 (5 bases). Looked up from germline, CDR1 is MNHNY and CDR2 is SVGAGI (reference sequence). With 8 bases removed from V and 1 base from J, the gap between germline ends came to 9 bases. The CDR3 loop spans 12 amino acids. The CDR3 loop reads CASRGPSYEQYF. The CDR3 nucleotides are TGTGCCAGCCGAGGGCCTTCCTACGAGCAGTACTTC.

The chain combines TRBV6-5 with TRBJ1-5; D remains unclear. The CDR3 sequence is 15 residues long. Germline CDR1 is MNHEY and CDR2 is SVGAGI. Trimming cost V 5 bases and J 0 bases, with 11 bases left between them. This CDR3 reads CASSQNGDSNQPQHF. In DNA, the CDR3 is TGTGCCAGCAGTCAGAATGGGGATAGCAATCAGCCCCAGCATTTT.

This chain connects TRBV19 to TRBJ1-2, with D possibly being TRBD1 (5 bases). This CDR3 has 14 residues. Trimming cost V 3 bases and J 8 bases, with 16 bases left between them. CDR1 and CDR2 from the germline V gene are LNHDA and SQIVND (reference sequence). In DNA form, the CDR3 reads TGTGCCAGTAGTATGCAGGGTTTGACTTCGGGCTACACCTTC. This translates into CASSMQGLTSGYTF.

The rearrangement joins TRBV6-5 to TRBJ2-7, with a weak D call TRBD1 (6 bases). There are 15 residues in the CDR3. The germline V gene has CDR1 MNHEY and CDR2 SVGAGI. Trimming stripped 6 bases from V and 0 bases from J, with 15 bases between. The CDR3 DNA is TGTGCCAGCAGCCCGGCCGCGGACAGCTCCTACGAGCAGTACTTC. Translating it yields CASSPAADSSYEQYF.

V is TRBV27 and J is TRBJ1-5; TRBD1 might be the D (6 bases). The germline V and J ends were trimmed by 6 bases and 0 bases, with 12 bases remaining between them. The CDR3 extends over 15 amino acids. Germline assignment: CDR1 MNHEY and CDR2 SMNVEV (reference sequence). CDR3 residues: CASRPTGDSNQPQHF. The CDR3 coding sequence is TGTGCCAGCAGGCCGACAGGAGATAGCAATCAGCCCCAGCATTTT.

This chain connects TRBV2 to TRBJ2-5; D might be TRBD1 (6 bases). Deletions cut 6 bases from V and 1 base from J, with 9 bases between. This CDR3 spans 13 amino acids. Germline-derived CDR1 and CDR2 are SNHLY and FYNNEI. DNA for the CDR3: TGTGCCAGCAGGGGGGACACCCAAGAGACCCAGTACTTC. Translation: CASRGDTQETQYF.

The chain carries TRBV10-1 and TRBJ1-3, with D maybe TRBD1 (5 bases). Trimming took 10 bases from V and 3 from J, leaving 16 bases between them. Germline lookup yields CDR1 WNHNN and CDR2 SYGVQD (reference sequence). The CDR3 consists of 14 residues. In nucleotides, the CDR3 is TGCGCCACCGACACTAACCAGGGTGGAAACACCATATATTTT. Its translation is CATDTNQGGNTIYF.

This rearrangement joins TRBV19 to TRBJ1-1, with TRBD1 matching over 7 bases. This CDR3 is built from 16 residues. Germline trimming cut 10 bases from V and 3 bases from J; bases unmatched to any gene: 17. The germline V gene has CDR1 LNHDA and CDR2 SQIVND (reference sequence). The CDR3 sequence: CAISGLDRLGHTEAFF. The CDR3 nucleotides read TGTGCCATCAGTGGTCTGGACAGGTTAGGACACACTGAAGCTTTCTTT.

CDR3 sequence reads: CAWTTPDRNTGELFF. For the CDR3, the DNA is TGTGCCTGGACTACCCCCGACAGAAACACCGGGGAGCTGTTTTTT. This rearrangement joins TRBV30 to TRBJ2-2; D possibly corresponds to TRBD1 (5 bases). Trimming removed 4 bases from V and 2 bases from J, with 14 bases in between. This CDR3 comprises 15 residues. The V gene's germline CDR1 is GTSNPN and CDR2 SVGIG (reference sequence). Combining the CDR3 with reference TRBV30 and TRBJ2-2 gives the whole variable domain SQTIHQWPATLVQPVGSPLSLECTVEGTSNPNLYWYRQAAGRGLQLLFYSVGIGQISSEVPQNLSASRPQDRQFILSSKKLLLSDSGFYLCAWTTPDRNTGELFFGEGSRLTVL.

This chain joins TRBV7-2 and TRBJ2-3; D gene unclear. Trimming took off 1 base at V and 2 bases at J, with 7 bases between the two ends. Germline CDR1 is SGHTA and CDR2 is FQGNSA. The CDR3 is made up of 14 amino acids. CDR3 residues: CASSLGRFTDTQYF. Here the CDR3 DNA reads TGTGCCAGCAGCTTAGGCAGGTTCACAGATACGCAGTATTTT.

This clone was seen a single time. This chain connects TRBV6-5 to TRBJ1-6; 7 nucleotides agree with TRBD1. Germline CDR1 MNHEY, CDR2 SVGAGI. V shed 10 bases, J shed 6 bases, and the junction held 3 bases outside the gene matches. The CDR3 has 12 residues. The chain's CDR3 is CANGQANSPLHF. The CDR3 DNA sequence: TGTGCCAACGGACAGGCTAATTCACCCCTCCACTTT.

The rearrangement joins TRBV4-3 to TRBJ1-4; TRBD1 is a possible D gene (5 bases). V lost 4 bases, J lost 7 bases, and 16 bases lay in between. The CDR3 contains 15 residues. Germline CDR1 LGHNA, CDR2 YSLEER. As DNA, the CDR3 is TGCGCCAGCAGCCCCGTAGGGGATCGGACTGAAAAACTGTTTTTT. Translated, it gives CASSPVGDRTEKLFF.

V and J are TRBV10-3 and TRBJ1-5, with D unclear. Trimming took off 6 bases at V and 5 bases at J, with 11 bases between the two ends. The CDR3 runs 13 residues. The V gene's germline CDR1 is ENHRY and CDR2 SYGVKD. This CDR3 is CAISRRTDQPQHF. The CDR3 DNA follows: TGTGCCATCAGCAGAAGGACGGATCAGCCCCAGCATTTT.

The V gene is TRBV7-9, the J gene TRBJ2-1, with TRBD1 identical over 8 bases. Losses at the gene ends were 5 bases for V and 4 bases for J; bases not matched to a gene: 13. This CDR3 spans 17 amino acids. The germline CDR1 and CDR2 sequences are SEHNR and FQNEAQ (reference sequence). CDR3 protein: CASSEVRGTGGYNEQFF. CDR3 nucleotides: TGTGCCAGCAGCGAAGTTAGGGGGACAGGAGGGTACAATGAGCAGTTCTTC.

CDR3 residues: CASSFFTGGRTDTQYF. The CDR3 DNA sequence: TGTGCCAGCAGCTTTTTTACGGGGGGTAGAACAGATACGCAGTATTTT. This chain connects TRBV5-6 to TRBJ2-3, with 7 bases matching TRBD2. The V segment lost 2 bases and the J segment 3 bases; nucleotides outside the gene matches: 9. There are 16 residues in the CDR3. The V gene's germline CDR1 is SGHDT and CDR2 YYEEEE.

The rearrangement links TRBV4-1 to TRBJ2-5, with D possibly matching TRBD1 (5 bases). V was clipped by 1 base and J by 2 bases, with 14 bases between them. The V gene's germline CDR1 is MGHRA and CDR2 YSYEKL. The CDR3 consists of 16 residues. The CDR3 DNA follows: TGCGCCAGCAGCCAAGGTTGGGGCCGAGTTCAAGAGACCCAGTACTTC. Protein sequence: CASSQGWGRVQETQYF.